These T cell receptor beta chains were read from a single sample in a study of CD8 T cell repertoires and HIV-1 epitope variants. Method: immunoSEQ multiplex PCR; TCRdb's copy keeps in-frame clones and lacks some. Seen here are 4,000 or so clones, roughly two thirds observed once, and the top ten hold 44%. No cognate antigen is known for these TCRs. Sequencing was done on a sample of cultured CD8+ T cells derived from PBMCs. These receptors originate from a male donor with HIV. CDR3s include the opening cysteine and the closing phenylalanine or tryptophan. A D gene is named only where the DNA matches it firmly. Clone size appears in some rows only: once, few, many, or a class for an expanded clone.

size	V	J	length	D	CDR3	DNA
NA	TRBV10-1	TRBJ2-1	13	NA	CASSESYDNEQFF	TGCGCCAGCAGTGAGTCGTACGACAATGAGCAGTTCTTC
NA	TRBV28	TRBJ2-7	13	TRBD1	CASSFAGGIEQYF	TGTGCCAGCAGTTTTGCAGGGGGCATCGAGCAGTACTTC
once	TRBV5-1	TRBJ2-3	12	NA	CASSFGADTQYF	TGCGCCAGCAGCTTTGGGGCAGATACGCAGTATTTT
NA	TRBV6-6	TRBJ1-1	15	TRBD1	CASSYSTQGEKGAFF	TGTGCCAGCAGTTACTCGACCCAGGGGGAAAAGGGAGCTTTCTTT
NA	TRBV5-6	TRBJ2-6	18	TRBD1	CASSFSGTGGDGANVLTF	TGTGCCAGCAGCTTCTCCGGGACAGGGGGCGACGGGGCCAACGTCCTGACTTTC
few	TRBV19	TRBJ2-5	14	TRBD1	CASSIRQGSETQYF	TGTGCCAGTAGTATTAGACAGGGTTCGGAGACCCAGTACTTC
NA	TRBV27	TRBJ2-3	14	TRBD2	CASSLSGGADTQYF	TGTGCCAGCAGCCTCAGCGGGGGGGCAGATACGCAGTATTTT
NA	TRBV28	TRBJ1-5	13	NA	CASSLVDLRAQHF	TGTGCCAGCAGTTTAGTGGATCTTAGGGCCCAGCATTTT
NA	TRBV19	TRBJ2-7	14	TRBD1	CASSRGTGPGEQYF	TGTGCCAGTAGTAGAGGGACAGGGCCTGGCGAGCAGTACTTC
NA	TRBV19	TRBJ1-3	16	NA	CASSPGLDYSGNTIYF	TGTGCCAGTAGTCCCGGACTCGATTACTCTGGAAACACCATATATTTT
NA	TRBV9	TRBJ2-1	15	TRBD2	CASSLGLAGENEQFF	TGTGCCAGCAGCCTGGGACTAGCGGGAGAAAATGAGCAGTTCTTC
NA	TRBV27	TRBJ2-7	16	NA	CASSLSSAGWFYEQYF	TGTGCCAGCAGTTTATCGTCAGCCGGGTGGTTCTACGAGCAGTACTTC
once	TRBV19	TRBJ2-5	16	TRBD1	CASSIIGTGGQETQYF	TGTGCCAGTAGTATAATCGGGACAGGGGGTCAAGAGACCCAGTACTTC
NA	TRBV21-1	TRBJ2-4	15	NA	CASSIKGGPSKHRYF	TGTGCCAGCAGCATCAAAGGGGGTCCGTCCAAACACCGGTACTTC
NA	TRBV5-1	TRBJ1-2	16	TRBD1	CASSLGTGDRGAGYTF	TGCGCCAGCAGCTTGGGTACCGGGGACAGGGGGGCCGGCTACACCTTC
NA	TRBV5-6	TRBJ1-2	15	TRBD1	CASSPGQGVDYGYTF	TGTGCCAGCAGCCCGGGACAGGGGGTCGACTATGGCTACACCTTC
few	TRBV27	TRBJ2-5	12	NA	CASSVYGETQYF	TGTGCCAGCAGTGTTTATGGGGAGACCCAGTACTTC
NA	TRBV7-9	TRBJ1-4	15	TRBD1	CASSGEQGAREKLFF	TGTGCCAGCAGCGGAGAACAGGGGGCGAGAGAAAAACTGTTTTTT
NA	TRBV27	TRBJ1-2	15	NA	CASSLAGEERYGYTF	TGTGCCAGCAGTTTGGCGGGGGAAGAACGTTATGGCTACACCTTC
few	TRBV15	TRBJ2-1	15	TRBD2	CATSIGTREYNEQFF	TGTGCCACCAGCATTGGGACTAGGGAGTACAATGAGCAGTTCTTC
NA	TRBV2	TRBJ2-7	13	NA	CASSETGNYEQYF	TGTGCCAGCAGTGAAACAGGGAACTACGAGCAGTACTTC
few	TRBV10-2	TRBJ2-7	14	NA	CASAPGSLWDEQYF	TGCGCCAGCGCCCCAGGCAGCCTTTGGGACGAGCAGTACTTC
NA	TRBV5-6	TRBJ2-7	14	TRBD2	CASNRGGSTYEQYF	TGTGCCAGCAACCGGGGCGGGAGTACCTACGAGCAGTACTTC
NA	TRBV5-1	TRBJ2-2	15	NA	CASSLAGHNTGELFF	TGCGCCAGCAGCTTGGCGGGCCACAACACCGGGGAGCTGTTTTTT
NA	TRBV5-6	TRBJ2-7	12	NA	CASSLAGFEQYF	TGTGCCAGCAGCTTGGCGGGGTTCGAGCAGTACTTC
NA	TRBV6-4	TRBJ2-1	13	TRBD2	CASSRLAGGEQFF	TGTGCCAGCTCCCGACTAGCGGGAGGTGAGCAGTTCTTC
NA	TRBV7-8	TRBJ2-5	16	TRBD2	CASSLVTSGVQETQYF	TGTGCCAGCAGCTTAGTAACTAGCGGGGTACAAGAGACCCAGTACTTC
NA	TRBV6-5	TRBJ1-2	13	NA	CASSFRGDYGYTF	TGTGCCAGCAGTTTCCGTGGGGACTATGGCTACACCTTC
NA	TRBV28	TRBJ2-7	16	TRBD2	CASSLESSGSSYEQYF	TGTGCCAGCAGTTTAGAGTCTAGCGGGAGCTCCTACGAGCAGTACTTC
NA	TRBV7-6	TRBJ1-2	13	NA	CASSPRGPYGYTF	TGTGCCAGCAGCCCCCGGGGGCCCTATGGCTACACCTTC
NA	TRBV2	TRBJ2-5	12	NA	CASVEQGETQYF	TGTGCCAGCGTGGAACAGGGAGAGACCCAGTACTTC
NA	TRBV2	TRBJ1-2	14	NA	CASAEDRTNYGYTF	TGTGCCAGCGCCGAAGACAGGACTAACTATGGCTACACCTTC
NA	TRBV10-3	TRBJ1-2	16	NA	CAISESSLGSNYGYTF	TGTGCCATCAGTGAGTCGAGTTTGGGTTCGAACTATGGCTACACCTTC
few	TRBV15	TRBJ2-7	14	TRBD1	CATSRVRGPYEQYF	TGTGCCACCAGCAGAGTTAGGGGGCCCTACGAGCAGTACTTC
NA	TRBV29-1	TRBJ2-5	11	NA	CSVEETETQYF	TGCAGCGTCGAAGAGACAGAGACCCAGTACTTC
few	TRBV5-4	TRBJ2-5	10	NA	CATPAETQYF	TGTGCCACCCCAGCGGAGACCCAGTACTTC
few	TRBV6-5	TRBJ2-3	15	NA	CASSYRRQLGDTQYF	TGTGCCAGCAGTTACCGTCGTCAGTTGGGGGATACGCAGTATTTT
NA	TRBV13	TRBJ2-5	13	NA	CASSFGAIETQYF	TGTGCCAGCAGCTTCGGGGCGATAGAGACCCAGTACTTC
few	TRBV6-5	TRBJ2-7	15	NA	CASSPPEKASYEQYF	TGTGCCAGCAGTCCCCCCGAGAAGGCCTCCTACGAGCAGTACTTC
NA	TRBV10-3	TRBJ1-5	13	NA	CAISPEGNQPQHF	TGTGCCATCAGCCCCGAGGGGAATCAGCCCCAGCATTTT
NA	TRBV28	TRBJ2-3	13	NA	CASSPRLDPTQYF	TGTGCCAGCAGCCCTCGACTAGACCCTACGCAGTATTTT
few	TRBV27	TRBJ2-5	19	TRBD1	CASSSTTTTQGAKGETQYF	TGTGCCAGCAGTTCCACGACAACCACACAGGGGGCGAAGGGCGAGACCCAGTACTTC